The 26 T cell receptor beta chains reported below all come from one sample, sequenced in a study of cytomegalovirus exposure and HLA in healthy donors (dated by TCRdb to 2016 to 2017). Library method: the immunoSEQ multiplex PCR assay. For the multiplex PCR, a mixture combining 60 forward primers for TCR Vbeta segments and 13 reverse primers for TCR Jbeta segments was used. TCRdb obtained this table from immuneACCESS and retained in-frame rearrangements with V and J assigned. These tables miss some clones; where compared with another copy, unresolved V genes account for less than half of the shortfall, and the remainder is unexplained. This sample's clone table shows about 160,000 clones. The ten largest make up 2% to 2.5% of the sample. Sequencing input: PBMCs. These receptors originate from a man younger than 45 in good health and CMV-seronegative.

This sequence joins TRBV29-1 and TRBJ2-7; weak D call: TRBD1 (5 bases). The CDR3 runs to 12 residues. Trimming left V 6 bases short and J 6 bases short, with 15 bases between. The germline gives CDR1 SQVTM, CDR2 ANQGSEA. CDR3 nucleotides: TGCAGCGTGGGTACAGGAACCTTCGAGCAGTACTTC. It is translated as CSVGTGTFEQYF.

V and J are TRBV6-6 and TRBJ2-3; 7 bases align to TRBD1. With 6 bases clipped from V and 0 bases from J, the junction kept 6 bases outside the gene matches. The CDR3 is 15 amino acids. Germline CDR1 is MNHNY and CDR2 is SVGAGI (reference sequence). CDR3 DNA sequence: TGTGCCAGCAGACAAACAGGGGCTAGCACAGATACGCAGTATTTT. It specifies CASRQTGASTDTQYF.

V usage is TRBV5-1 and J usage is TRBJ2-5; 10 positions match TRBD1. The CDR3 sequence is 14 residues long. The germline CDR1 and CDR2 sequences are SGHRS and YFSETQ. V lost 2 bases, J lost 3 bases, and 1 base stayed unmatched. The CDR3 protein is CASSFGTGEETQYF. The DNA for the CDR3 is TGCGCCAGCAGCTTCGGGACAGGGGAAGAGACCCAGTACTTC.

This chain connects TRBV18 to TRBJ2-5; 9 bases fit TRBD2. Trimming removed 3 bases from V and 5 bases from J; junction bases left unmatched: 1. CDR3 length equals 13 residues. Looked up from germline, CDR1 is KGHSH and CDR2 is LQKENI. The CDR3 region is CASSPSGSETQYF. DNA of the CDR3: TGTGCCAGCTCACCTAGCGGGAGTGAGACCCAGTACTTC.

V and J are TRBV7-3 and TRBJ2-5; D is possibly TRBD1 (6 bases). Germline V gene sequence: CDR1 SGHTA, CDR2 FQGTGA. The CDR3 totals 13 residues. Trimming cost V 5 bases and J 5 bases, with 12 bases left between them. The CDR3 protein is CASSKTGRETQYF. The CDR3 DNA reads as TGTGCCAGCAGCAAGACAGGTCGGGAGACCCAGTACTTC.

The chain is built from TRBV30 and TRBJ1-5; D remains ambiguous. Per the germline V gene, CDR1 is GTSNPN and CDR2 is SVGIG (reference sequence). V was clipped by 3 bases and J by 9 bases, with 18 bases between them. The CDR3 spans 14 residues. CDR3 sequence: CAWSTGTLSGPQHF. CDR3 coding DNA: TGTGCCTGGAGCACGGGAACGTTGTCGGGGCCCCAGCATTTT.

The rearrangement joins TRBV5-1 to TRBJ1-3; 8 nucleotides match TRBD1. Per germline, CDR1 SGHRS and CDR2 YFSETQ. This CDR3 comprises 14 residues. The ends lost 4 bases at V and 4 bases at J; junction bases unmatched: 4. CDR3 region: CASSLDRVGNTIYF. The CDR3 DNA follows: TGCGCCAGCAGCCTGGACAGGGTCGGAAACACCATATATTTT.

The chain employs TRBV12-5 and TRBJ2-3; possibly TRBD2 for D (6 bases). Germline V gene sequence: CDR1 LGHNT, CDR2 FRNRAP. Trimming removed 3 bases at V and 0 bases at J, with 13 bases between. The CDR3 loop spans 16 amino acids. CDR3 protein: CASGLGVAASTDTQYF. In DNA form, the CDR3 reads TGTGCTAGTGGTTTAGGGGTAGCGGCTAGCACAGATACGCAGTATTTT.

The rearrangement joins TRBV6-4 to TRBJ2-1, with D possibly being TRBD2 (6 bases). V dropped 2 bases and J dropped 9 bases, with 20 bases sitting between them. The CDR3 is 16 residues long. Per the germline V gene, CDR1 is MRHNA and CDR2 is SNTAGT. The CDR3 DNA sequence: TGTGCCAGCAGTGACCCACATGGGCTAGCGCGTAGTGAGCAGTTCTTC. Protein: CASSDPHGLARSEQFF.

V is TRBV2 and J is TRBJ1-5, with D unresolved. Trimming took off 6 bases at V and 0 bases at J, with 9 bases between the two ends. CDR3 length: 14 residues. Germline assignment: CDR1 SNHLY and CDR2 FYNNEI. CDR3 residues: CASRQTYSNQPQHF. The DNA of the CDR3 is TGTGCCAGCAGGCAGACTTATAGCAATCAGCCCCAGCATTTT.

The V call is TRBV5-4, the J call TRBJ2-1, with 8 bases lining up with TRBD2. CDR3 size: 16 residues. Germline CDR1 and CDR2: SGHNT and YYREEE (reference sequence). Trimming took 4 bases from V and 7 from J; bases not matched to a gene: 13. CDR3 in amino acids: CASSPPSGGGGNEQFF. The CDR3 nucleotides read TGTGCCAGCAGCCCCCCAAGCGGGGGAGGTGGGAATGAGCAGTTCTTC.

The chain combines TRBV6-5 with TRBJ1-5; no firm D call. This CDR3 is built from 13 residues. V lost 2 bases to trimming and J lost 5 bases, with 7 bases between them. In germline, CDR1 is MNHEY, CDR2 SVGAGI. In nucleotides, the CDR3 is TGTGCCAGCAGTTACGTGTTCGATCAGCCCCAGCATTTT. Its translation: CASSYVFDQPQHF.

The chain links TRBV5-6 to TRBJ2-3; no clear D. The CDR3 extends over 14 amino acids. V lost 4 bases and J 6 bases, leaving 15 bases between the germline ends. Germline V gives CDR1 SGHDT, CDR2 YYEEEE. Here the CDR3 reads CASSPYYAPDTQYF. For the CDR3, the DNA is TGTGCCAGCAGCCCGTACTATGCCCCCGATACGCAGTATTTT. Combining the CDR3 with reference TRBV5-6 and TRBJ2-3 gives the whole variable domain DAGVTQSPTHLIKTRGQQVTLRCSPKSGHDTVSWYQQALGQGPQFIFQYYEEEERQRGNFPDRFSGHQFPNYSSELNVNALLLGDSALYLCASSPYYAPDTQYFGPGTRLTVL.

This rearrangement joins TRBV9 to TRBJ2-6, with D hard to call. The CDR3 totals 16 residues. Trimming left V 3 bases short and J 0 bases short, with 10 bases between. Germline V gives CDR1 SGDLS, CDR2 YYNGEE. The CDR3 bases are TGTGCCAGCAGCGCCCAAGTAGACTCTGGGGCCAACGTCCTGACTTTC. Protein product: CASSAQVDSGANVLTF.

The chain employs TRBV6-4 and TRBJ1-1, with 8 bases matching TRBD1. Trimming at V came to 1 base and at J to 8 bases, leaving 3 bases not matched to a gene. There are 13 residues in the CDR3. Germline loops: CDR1 MRHNA, CDR2 SNTAGT. This CDR3 is CASSDYRGAEAFF. In DNA, the CDR3 is TGTGCCAGCAGTGACTACAGGGGGGCAGAAGCTTTCTTT.

CDR3 amino acids: CATRLGGSGTNEKLFF. CDR3 bases: TGTGCCACCCGGTTGGGAGGCTCAGGGACTAATGAAAAACTGTTTTTT. The gene calls are TRBV27 and TRBJ1-4; maybe TRBD1 (5 bases). CDR3 length: 16 residues. Germline V gives CDR1 MNHEY, CDR2 SMNVEV (reference sequence). Between the trimmed V and J ends, which lost 10 bases and 2 bases, there was a span of 20 bases.

The V call is TRBV5-5, the J call TRBJ2-7; 9 bases fit TRBD1. CDR1 is SGHKS and CDR2 is YYEKEE in the germline V gene (reference sequence). The junction had 4 bases not matched to a gene; V was cut back by 0 bases and J by 3 bases. The CDR3 runs 15 residues. DNA of the CDR3: TGTGCCAGCAGCTTGGGCCGGGACAGGGACTACGAGCAGTACTTC. It yields the protein CASSLGRDRDYEQYF.

V gene TRBV19 combines with J gene TRBJ2-7; D not certain. The germline CDR1 and CDR2 sequences are LNHDA and SQIVND (reference sequence). The CDR3 runs to 14 residues. The V and J ends lost 8 bases and 4 bases respectively, with 18 bases between them. For the CDR3, the DNA is TGTGCCAGTGCCGTAGCCCTCCTCGGGTACGAGCAGTACTTC. The encoded protein is CASAVALLGYEQYF. Filled out from reference TRBV19 and TRBJ2-7, the complete variable domain reads DGGITQSPKYLFRKEGQNVTLSCEQNLNHDAMYWYRQDPGQGLRLIYYSQIVNDFQKGDIAEGYSVSREKKESFPLTVTSAQKNPTAFYLCASAVALLGYEQYFGPGTRLTVT.

This CDR3 is CASSPGQGYFSGELFF. The CDR3 region has the DNA TGCGCCAGCAGCCCCGGACAGGGGTATTTCAGCGGGGAGCTGTTTTTT. V usage is TRBV5-1 and J usage is TRBJ2-2; TRBD1 agrees at 9 bases. Per the germline V gene, CDR1 is SGHRS and CDR2 is YFSETQ. This CDR3 region has 16 residues. With V trimmed by 4 bases and J by 7 bases, 11 bases remained unmatched.

This sequence joins TRBV2 and TRBJ2-1; TRBD2 matches 9 bases. Germline CDR1 SNHLY, CDR2 FYNNEI. V dropped 4 bases and J dropped 7; count of bases not matched to a gene: 5. The CDR3 extends over 14 amino acids. The CDR3 loop is CASSGLAVGNEQFF. The CDR3, as DNA: TGTGCCAGCAGTGGACTAGCGGTAGGGAATGAGCAGTTCTTC.

The V gene is TRBV29-1, the J gene TRBJ2-2; weak D call: TRBD1 (6 bases). This CDR3 spans 14 amino acids. The germline V gene encodes CDR1 SQVTM and CDR2 ANQGSEA. The V end lost 4 bases, the J end lost 5 bases, and 14 bases lay between the germline ends. CDR3 sequence reads: CSVGRDTTTGELFF. The CDR3 nucleotides are TGCAGCGTTGGAAGGGACACCACGACCGGGGAGCTGTTTTTT.

The chain uses TRBV7-3 and TRBJ2-7; D might be TRBD2 (5 bases). V lost 4 bases and J lost 6, with 13 bases in between. CDR3 size: 13 residues. The germline gives CDR1 SGHTA, CDR2 FQGTGA. CDR3 sequence reads: CASSYGGRAEQYF. The CDR3 region has the DNA TGTGCCAGCAGCTATGGCGGGCGGGCCGAGCAGTACTTC.

The V and J genes are TRBV7-2 and TRBJ2-7; TRBD2 matches at 8 bases. After removal of 3 bases from V and 6 bases from J, the junction contained 13 bases not matched to a gene. The CDR3 is 16 amino acids. Germline assignment: CDR1 SGHTA and CDR2 FQGNSA. The CDR3 region is CASSFHPGTRLGEQYF. The CDR3 DNA reads as TGTGCCAGCAGCTTTCATCCCGGGACTAGGTTAGGCGAGCAGTACTTC. Combining the CDR3 with reference TRBV7-2 and TRBJ2-7 gives the whole variable domain GAGVSQSPSNKVTEKGKDVELRCDPISGHTALYWYRQSLGQGLEFLIYFQGNSAPDKSGLPSDRFSAERTGGSVSTLTIQRTQQEDSAVYLCASSFHPGTRLGEQYFGPGTRLTVT.

This chain connects TRBV6-5 to TRBJ2-7; D gene unclear. The CDR3 covers 15 residues. Trimming cost V 2 bases and J 5 bases, with 16 bases left between them. Germline V CDR1 and CDR2: MNHEY, SVGAGI. CDR3 sequence: CASSYEASNLNEQYF. CDR3 in DNA: TGTGCCAGCAGTTACGAAGCTAGTAATTTGAACGAGCAGTACTTC.

The V and J genes are TRBV6-5 and TRBJ1-4; D is undetermined. The V end lost 6 bases, the J end lost 8 bases, and 16 bases lay between the germline ends. Germline V gene data show CDR1 as MNHEY and CDR2 as SVGAGI. The CDR3 sequence is 14 residues long. CDR3 sequence (DNA): TGTGCCAGCAGATCCCACACCATCGGGGAAAAACTGTTTTTT. This encodes CASRSHTIGEKLFF.

V gene TRBV5-1 combines with J gene TRBJ2-5; TRBD2 matches 13 bases. Trimming at V came to 4 bases and at J to 0 bases, leaving 3 bases not matched to a gene. Germline V gene sequence: CDR1 SGHRS, CDR2 YFSETQ. This CDR3 is 16 amino acids long. The CDR3 DNA reads as TGCGCCAGCAGCCTTGGGACTAGCGGGAACCAAGAGACCCAGTACTTC. This codes for CASSLGTSGNQETQYF.